This paragraph reports one TCR beta chain. Its antigen is not known. This sample is part of a study of brain T cells in children with intractable seizures. Surgery cases with the highest brain T cell transcript signatures were chosen for sequencing. Pre-surgery treatment included at least one anti-epileptic drug. The method was immunoSEQ multiplex PCR; TCRdb's version includes in-frame clones alone and lacks a portion of them. The sample includes several thousand clones, more than 55% of them seen just once. Study-level points and caveats: Only CDR3 sequence similarity suggested viral specificity, without known HCMV serostatus. Pre-surgery blood may have been undersampled, hiding some clones. Each case's top public CDR3 resembled known HCMV, EBV or influenza A CDR3s.

The sequences come from resected brain tissue, collected at surgery. This TCR derives from a girl aged 2 to 10 with tuberous sclerosis and intractable seizures.

The CDR3 DNA follows: TGTGCCAGCACCCAGACGCAGGGTGGAAATCAGCCCCAGCATTTT. Translation gives CASTQTQGGNQPQHF. The chain links TRBV6-5 to TRBJ1-5; D possibly corresponds to TRBD1 (5 bases). Trimming left V 7 bases short and J 4 bases short, with 17 bases between. CDR1 is MNHEY, CDR2 SVGAGI, per germline. The CDR3 runs to 15 residues.